This T cell receptor (beta chain) was identified during a study of T cells of healthy individuals. Each CDR3 protein gets one entry after TCRdb re-called the 5' RACE reads with MiXCR. This repertoire shows around 83,000 distinct CDR3 sequences, roughly 5% found once; its top ten account for about 7.5%. This clonotype has more than one count but fewer than ten. The CDR3 sequence is 13 residues long. V lost 5 bases to trimming and J lost 7 bases, with 12 bases between them. Germline values: CDR1 SGHVS, CDR2 FQNEAQ. This TCR came from a female donor in good health. This chain joins TRBV7-8 and TRBJ2-1; D not resolved. This CDR3 is CASSTLSQNEQFF. In nucleotides, the CDR3 is TGTGCCAGCAGCACACTTAGCCAGAATGAGCAGTTCTTC.